The clone carrying this T cell receptor (beta chain) was counted at least ten times. What it recognizes is unknown. A clone one base away is much larger, so this may be a read error. The sample belongs to a study of T cells in Graves' hyperthyroidism and ophthalmopathy. About the study: At the time of initial diagnosis and before any treatment, peripheral blood was collected.

Researchers barred patients who had uncontrolled infection, other autoimmune disease, pregnancy or lactation. The study's findings and limits: Most thyroid clonotypes expanded above 0.001 appeared in blood too.

Germline V gene sequence: CDR1 MDHEN, CDR2 SYDVKM. There are 14 residues in the CDR3. It was RNA transcripts that yielded the amplified TCR beta CDR3 regions. HTBI primers drove first-round RT-PCR of the TCR CDR3. In TCRdb, the multiplex PCR reads were re-called with MiXCR into one record per CDR3 protein. The sample has roughly 500,000 distinct CDR3 sequences, roughly 14% seen once. The sample was blood. The receptor comes from a woman younger than 45 with Graves' hyperthyroidism that later progressed to Graves' ophthalmopathy. The J gene is TRBJ2-7, the V gene TRBV28, with a possible D match to TRBD2 (5 bases). In nucleotides, the CDR3 is TGTACCAGCAGTTTGTCCGGCGGCGGGCACGAGCAGTACTTC. Translated: CTSSLSGGGHEQYF.